The clone carrying this T cell receptor beta chain was detected ten times or more. Its specificity is unknown. The whole isolated RNA underwent reverse transcription, so sequencing captured expressed TCRB transcripts. TCRdb keeps only in-frame clones here, not all; method: immunoSEQ multiplex PCR. The sample yields over 300,000 clones, approximately 9.9% seen once. This specimen belongs to a study of beta chain features in type 1 diabetes. Study results and caveats: Shorter TCRB CDR3s, moderately but significantly so, were found in Type 1 diabetes patients in all four CD4+ subsets. Lower insertion and higher deletion counts appeared at VDJ junctions in type 1 diabetes patients. The similarity of naive, central memory and Treg TCRB repertoires appeared greater among patients than among healthy donors.

Via the markers CD45RO/CCR7/CD25/CD127/CD95/CD27, stem cell-like memory, regulatory, central memory and naive CD4+ cells were sorted. Purity of each sorted population was above 95%. Germline CDR1 is SEHNR and CDR2 is FQNEAQ (reference sequence). Trimming took 2 bases from V and 8 from J, leaving 4 bases between them. The CDR3 runs to 11 residues. The chain links TRBV7-9 to TRBJ1-3, with no clear D. The sequence came from a man aged 30-40 years with type 1 diabetes. The specimen was central memory CD4+ T cells from blood. The CDR3 DNA is TGTGCCAGCAGCTTAACGGACACCATATATTTT. Residues: CASSLTDTIYF.